This T cell receptor (beta chain) is drawn from a study of T cells in Graves' hyperthyroidism and ophthalmopathy. Diagnosis rested on symptoms, serum thyroxine and TRAb, thyroid ultrasound, and orbital computed tomography. CDR1 KGHDR and CDR2 SFDVKD come from the germline V gene. This CDR3 has 15 amino acids. This clonotype was seen more than once but under ten times. Its cognate antigen is unknown. The junction shows a germline mismatch at one end, possibly a read error. The study, taken as a whole, reports: For ophthalmopathy, model prediction preceded onset by a median roughly 5.9 months. Using 13 V-J features, a model discriminated ophthalmopathy from stable hyperthyroidism. The blood repertoire included most of the expanded thyroid clonotypes above 0.001.

Amplification targeted TCR beta CDR3 regions from RNA transcripts. During a first-round RT-PCR of the TCR CDR3, the HTBI primer set was used. TCRdb reprocessed the multiplex PCR reads via MiXCR and lists one record per CDR3 protein. The sample has more than 500,000 distinct CDR3 sequences; 35% to 55% are singletons. This TCR came from an adult woman with Graves' disease, either hyperthyroidism or ophthalmopathy (not recorded which). The sequenced material came from peripheral blood or thyroid tissue (not recorded which). This rearrangement joins TRBV24-1 to TRBJ2-3; possibly TRBD1 or TRBD2 for D (5 bases each). CDR3 DNA sequence: TGTGCCACCAGTGATCCCGGGACCAGCAGAGATACGCAGTATTTT. This codes for CATSDPGTSRDTQYF.